These 24 T cell receptor beta chains came from one sample sequenced in a study of T cell changes during pregnancy in multiple sclerosis. The data were produced by immunoSEQ multiplex PCR, yet TCRdb's version contains in-frame clones alone and is incomplete. The sample consists of roughly 70,000 clones, 80% to 95% of them appearing once. The sequencing used peripheral blood, collected in the third trimester of pregnancy. The receptors were sampled from a female donor in good health, enrolled as a control in a pregnancy study.

The chain links TRBV30 to TRBJ1-5; no clear D. This CDR3 has 14 amino acids. Germline V gives CDR1 GTSNPN, CDR2 SVGIG (reference sequence). V was cut by 1 base and J by 6 bases, with 13 bases left in between. The CDR3 nucleotides read TGTGCCTGGAGTGCCGTCGGAGGGCCTCAGCCCCAGCATTTT. It yields the protein CAWSAVGGPQPQHF.

This clone was observed a few times. J is TRBJ1-4 and V is TRBV6-1; D is ambiguous. The V end lost 7 bases, the J end lost 5 bases, and 11 bases lay between the germline ends. Germline lookup yields CDR1 MNHNS and CDR2 SASEGT. The CDR3 loop spans 13 amino acids. CDR3 nucleotide sequence: TGTGCCAGCACCCCAGCCAGGAATGAAAAACTGTTTTTT. Protein sequence: CASTPARNEKLFF.

The chain couples TRBV19 to TRBJ2-2; the D gene is possibly TRBD1 (5 bases). The CDR3 spans 14 residues. In germline, CDR1 is LNHDA, CDR2 SQIVND (reference sequence). Deletions cut 10 bases from V and 4 bases from J, with 16 bases between. CDR3 coding DNA: TGTGCCACCGCTAGAGACAGACTCACCGGGGAGCTGTTTTTT. Its protein is CATARDRLTGELFF.

This chain joins TRBV5-4 and TRBJ1-1; 7 bases fit TRBD1. With V trimmed by 3 bases and J by 0 bases, 11 bases remained unmatched. This CDR3 comprises 17 residues. Germline V lookup: CDR1 SGHNT, CDR2 YYREEE (reference sequence). CDR3 in amino acids: CASSSLRDSPLNTEAFF. The CDR3 DNA reads as TGTGCCAGCAGCTCCCTCAGGGACAGCCCCCTGAACACTGAAGCTTTCTTT.

The chain recombines TRBV6-6 with TRBJ1-4, with D possibly TRBD1 on 6 matching bases. Germline V gene data show CDR1 as MNHNY and CDR2 as SVGAGI (reference sequence). The V and J ends lost 6 bases and 2 bases respectively, with 16 bases between them. The CDR3 runs 16 residues. The CDR3 region is CASRLLGAGTNEKLFF. The CDR3 nucleotides are TGTGCCAGCAGGCTATTGGGGGCCGGGACTAATGAAAAACTGTTTTTT.

V is TRBV14 and J is TRBJ1-2, with TRBD1 matching over 8 bases. The CDR3 sequence is 13 residues long. Germline V lookup: CDR1 SGHDN, CDR2 FVKESK. V shed 7 bases, J shed 8 bases, and the junction held 9 bases outside the gene matches. CDR3 loop: CASNSRTGSGYTF. The CDR3 DNA is TGTGCCAGCAACTCAAGGACAGGGAGCGGCTACACCTTC.

This sequence joins TRBV7-6 and TRBJ2-7, with 7 bases aligning to TRBD1. Germline trimming cut 6 bases from V and 0 bases from J; bases unmatched to any gene: 8. The CDR3 runs 15 residues. Germline loops: CDR1 SGHVS, CDR2 FNYEAQ. The CDR3 DNA is TGTGCCAGCAGTTCCGGGACAGTCCTCTCCTACGAGCAGTACTTC. Encoded protein: CASSSGTVLSYEQYF.

The chain recombines TRBV25-1 with TRBJ2-1; 11 nucleotides agree with TRBD2. Germline V gene data show CDR1 as MGHDK and CDR2 as SYGVNS. Trimming cost V 4 bases and J 5 bases; bases outside gene matches: 7. This CDR3 is 16 amino acids long. The CDR3 DNA is TGTGCCAGCAGTGGACTCGGGACTAGCGGTAACAATGAGCAGTTCTTC. This sequence encodes CASSGLGTSGNNEQFF.

V and J are TRBV29-1 and TRBJ1-1, with a tentative D call TRBD1 (6 bases). Between the trimmed V and J ends, which lost 6 bases and 4 bases, there was a span of 15 bases. Germline V gene sequence: CDR1 SQVTM, CDR2 ANQGSEA. This CDR3 has 13 amino acids. The CDR3 sequence is CSVGGGFGTEAFF. DNA for the CDR3: TGCAGCGTAGGGGGGGGGTTCGGCACTGAAGCTTTCTTT.

This chain connects TRBV28 to TRBJ1-5, with D possibly being TRBD1 (5 bases). The CDR3 is 15 residues long. Per germline, CDR1 MDHEN and CDR2 SYDVKM. The ends were cut back, 9 bases at V and 0 bases at J, with 15 bases in the middle. CDR3 in DNA: TGTGCCAGTCAAAGGGCACAGGTTAGCAATCAGCCCCAGCATTTT. It translates to CASQRAQVSNQPQHF.

The CDR3 coding sequence is TGTGCCAGCAGTACCAGGGGGGACGAGCAGTACTTC. This codes for CASSTRGDEQYF. The chain has TRBV28 and TRBJ2-7, with D possibly being TRBD1 (7 bases). Deletions cut 5 bases from V and 5 bases from J, with 10 bases between. The germline gives CDR1 MDHEN, CDR2 SYDVKM. The CDR3 is 12 residues long.

The rearrangement links TRBV7-7 to TRBJ2-1; D unclear. The CDR3 runs 15 residues. The V end was cut by 5 bases, the J end by 2 bases, with 13 bases between. The germline V gene has CDR1 SSHAT and CDR2 FNYEAQ (reference sequence). The CDR3 loop reads CASSLDSNAYNEQFF. DNA of the CDR3: TGTGCCAGCAGCCTCGACTCCAACGCCTACAATGAGCAGTTCTTC.

V is TRBV25-1 and J is TRBJ2-7, with 9 nucleotides matching TRBD1. Germline V CDR1 and CDR2: MGHDK, SYGVNS. V shed 6 bases, J shed 2 bases, and the junction held 5 bases outside the gene matches. This CDR3 is built from 14 residues. DNA of the CDR3: TGTGCCAGCAGCTGGACAGGGGCGACCTACGAGCAGTACTTC. Encoded protein: CASSWTGATYEQYF.

The V and J genes are TRBV5-4 and TRBJ1-3; 7 bases line up with TRBD1. The CDR3 length is 16 residues. V was clipped by 2 bases and J by 0 bases; unmatched bases: 5. Germline assignment: CDR1 SGHNT and CDR2 YYREEE (reference sequence). The DNA for the CDR3 is TGTGCCAGCAGCTTCGCGCCAGGGGGCTCTGGAAACACCATATATTTT. Protein product: CASSFAPGGSGNTIYF.

V gene TRBV10-3 combines with J gene TRBJ1-2; 12 bases match TRBD1. This CDR3 has 15 residues. V shed 3 bases, J shed 8 bases, and the junction held 7 bases outside the gene matches. Germline V lookup: CDR1 ENHRY, CDR2 SYGVKD. The CDR3 bases are TGTGCCATCAGTGAACGAAGGGGACAGGGGGCCGGCTACACCTTC. As protein: CAISERRGQGAGYTF.

The rearrangement uses TRBV6-6 and TRBJ1-1; perhaps TRBD1 as D (5 bases). Germline CDR1 reads MNHNY; CDR2 reads SVGAGI (reference sequence). This CDR3 contains 14 residues. The germline V and J ends were trimmed by 4 bases and 1 base, with 10 bases remaining between them. The DNA of the CDR3 is TGTGCCAGCAGTTTGGCCACAGGGAACACTGAAGCTTTCTTT. Protein product: CASSLATGNTEAFF.

The V and J genes are TRBV10-3 and TRBJ2-1; 10 bases align to TRBD1. CDR1 and CDR2 (germline): ENHRY, SYGVKD. V shed 4 bases, J shed 4 bases, and the junction held 7 bases outside the gene matches. This CDR3 spans 16 amino acids. The CDR3 loop reads CAISGTDRGLYNEQFF. The CDR3 bases are TGTGCCATCAGTGGGACTGACAGGGGGCTTTACAATGAGCAGTTCTTC.

The J gene is TRBJ1-2, the V gene TRBV28, with D tentatively TRBD1 (5 bases). Trimming took off 5 bases at V and 5 bases at J, with 12 bases between the two ends. The CDR3 covers 13 residues. Per germline, CDR1 MDHEN and CDR2 SYDVKM. The CDR3 DNA reads TGTGCCAGCAGTCCGCAGGGTCCTTATGGCTACACCTTC. Translated: CASSPQGPYGYTF.

J is TRBJ1-1 and V is TRBV7-6, with a weak D call TRBD1 (6 bases). Germline V gene data show CDR1 as SGHVS and CDR2 as FNYEAQ. V shed 4 bases and J shed 3 bases, with 15 bases lying between them. This CDR3 region has 15 residues. CDR3 protein: CASSWEGGYDTEAFF. The CDR3 nucleotides read TGTGCCAGCAGCTGGGAGGGGGGTTACGACACTGAAGCTTTCTTT.

This clone has only one observation. The rearrangement joins TRBV5-8 to TRBJ1-5, with D unclear. CDR1 and CDR2 from the germline V gene are SGHTS and YDEGEE. V was trimmed by 0 bases and J by 0 bases, leaving 7 bases between them. The CDR3 runs 15 residues. CDR3 sequence reads: CASSLAQYSNQPQHF. The DNA of the CDR3 is TGTGCCAGCAGCTTGGCACAGTATAGCAATCAGCCCCAGCATTTT.

The chain has TRBV11-2 and TRBJ2-5, with D perhaps matching TRBD2 (5 bases). Trimming shortened V by 2 bases and J by 2 bases, and 9 bases separated the two germline ends. This CDR3 is 14 amino acids long. Germline V gene data show CDR1 as SGHAT and CDR2 as FQNNGV. CDR3: CASSLTGVQETQYF. CDR3 in DNA: TGTGCCAGCAGCTTAACCGGGGTACAAGAGACCCAGTACTTC.

The sample holds a few counts of this clone. The V gene is TRBV12-2, the J gene TRBJ1-2; the tabulated D call, TRBD1, remains unverified against the DNA. TRBV12-2 is an annotated pseudogene. This CDR3 comprises 15 residues. The CDR3 DNA reads TGTGCAAGTCGCTTGATTATGGGGACAGGGTCGGGCTACACCTTC. As protein: CASRLIMGTGSGYTF.

This chain uses TRBV16 with TRBJ2-2; the match to TRBD2 covers 7 bases. The germline CDR1 and CDR2 sequences are KGHSY and FQNENV. This CDR3 comprises 16 residues. J gave up 4 bases and V 3 bases, and 8 bases lay outside the gene matches. The DNA of the CDR3 is TGTGCCAGCAGCCAGTATGGCGGGAGCCTCACCGGGGAGCTGTTTTTT. It codes for CASSQYGGSLTGELFF.

The chain has TRBV19 and TRBJ1-5, with D possibly TRBD1 on 5 matching bases. Germline V gene data show CDR1 as LNHDA and CDR2 as SQIVND (reference sequence). The V end lost 5 bases, the J end lost 3 bases, and 14 bases lay between the germline ends. The CDR3 covers 15 residues. The DNA for the CDR3 is TGTGCCAGTAGTGGGGTCGGGGGACCCAATCAGCCCCAGCATTTT. Translation gives CASSGVGGPNQPQHF.